This TCR beta chain was obtained from a study of cytomegalovirus exposure and HLA in healthy donors. The CDR3 loop spans 14 amino acids. V was shortened by 8 bases and J by 4 bases, with 14 bases between the two germline ends. Per the germline V gene, CDR1 is MNHEY and CDR2 is SVGAGI. As to this clone: Its antigen is not known.

General observations from the study: It emerged from a later analysis that several of the most significant clusters appeared to be linked to common viral pathogens.

PCR involved 60 Vbeta and 13 Jbeta primers. Source study methods: Around 11 million shared chains were among the 65 million to 85 million unique TCR beta chains that a later analysis counted. Clones were read by immunoSEQ multiplex PCR, and TCRdb kept only the in-frame ones, dropping some. V and J calls and clone size are as listed in that table; D and trimming were resolved from the DNA. The table shows approximately 180,000 clones, with 85% to 90% occurring only once. The rearrangement uses TRBV6-5 and TRBJ1-4; D unresolved. Sequenced: PBMCs. This TCR was sampled from a woman in her late teens or twenties in good health and CMV-seronegative. CDR3 coding DNA: TGTGCCAGCGGGATTAGACGGGGTAATGAAAAACTGTTTTTT. Its translation: CASGIRRGNEKLFF.